This T cell receptor (beta chain) emerged from a study of cytomegalovirus exposure and HLA in healthy donors. Overall study findings and caveats: A previous analysis found most TCR beta V segments productive roughly 87% or roughly 30% of the time. There were about 160 TCR beta chains listed as cytomegalovirus-associated.

The CDR3 spans 16 residues. Germline CDR1 is KGHSH and CDR2 is LQKENI. V was cut by 6 bases and J by 3 bases, with 17 bases left in between. Concerning this clone: Its cognate antigen is unknown.

Primers: 60 Vbeta forward and 13 Jbeta reverse. The method was immunoSEQ multiplex PCR; TCRdb's version includes in-frame clones alone and lacks a portion of them. The sample includes 90,000 to 130,000 clones, roughly 68% of them seen just once. The receptor was derived from a woman younger than 45 in good health and CMV-seronegative. The chain couples TRBV18 to TRBJ1-4; D gene ambiguous. The specimen sequenced was PBMCs. The CDR3 DNA reads as TGTGCCAGCTCTCATCCAGAGGAGGTTGCTAATGAAAAACTGTTTTTT. This translates into CASSHPEEVANEKLFF.